This T cell receptor (beta chain) comes out of a study of brain T cells in children with intractable seizures. After removal of 3 bases from V and 7 bases from J, the junction contained 18 bases not matched to a gene. The CDR3 has 18 amino acids. From germline, CDR1 is MDHEN and CDR2 SYDVKM. This table comes from immunoSEQ multiplex PCR, and its TCRdb copy is limited to in-frame clones, with some not included. The sample contains 100,000 to 120,000 clones, roughly 94% of which appear only once. The clonotype comes from a boy younger than two with hemimegalencephaly and intractable seizures. Sequencing was performed on peripheral blood, taken at surgery. This chain links TRBV28 with TRBJ2-4; 7 positions match TRBD1. The CDR3 reads CASSLRPGTGAFRNIQYF. DNA for the CDR3: TGTGCCAGCAGTTTGCGCCCCGGAACAGGGGCGTTCCGGAACATTCAGTACTTC. Combining the CDR3 with reference TRBV28 and TRBJ2-4 gives the whole variable domain DVKVTQSSRYLVKRTGEKVFLECVQDMDHENMFWYRQDPGLGLRLIYFSYDVKMKEKGDIPEGYSVSREKKERFSLILESASTNQTSMYLCASSLRPGTGAFRNIQYFGAGTRLSVL.